A single sample is the source of the 23 T cell receptor beta chains below, sequenced in a study of blood T cells in healthy people across ages (dated by TCRdb to 2013 to 2016). Receptor amplification or capture employed 5' RACE. These reads were obtained on an Illumina HiSeq 2500. The second PCR ran for roughly 7 to 11 cycles and used a J-beta primer mix along with a sample-barcoded 5' primer. Using fastp trimming at Q25 and MiXCR clonotype assembly, TCRdb reanalyzed the public sequencing data and kept in-frame beta chains. Entries are consolidated by CDR3 protein sequence, retaining the most common genes and DNA. The sample table lists 650,000 to 950,000 distinct CDR3 sequences, around 43% of them with a count of one. The ten largest clones represent roughly 19% of the sample. The sequenced sample consisted of blood. The receptors shown here come from a man aged 55 to 70 in good health.

V is TRBV5-1 and J is TRBJ2-3; D is perhaps TRBD1 (6 bases). CDR1 and CDR2 from the germline V gene are SGHRS and YFSETQ. The CDR3 covers 16 residues. Trimming shortened V by 4 bases and J by 0 bases, and 15 bases separated the two germline ends. As DNA, the CDR3 is TGCGCCAGCAGCCCGGACAGACCGTCTAGCACAGATACGCAGTATTTT. Translation: CASSPDRPSSTDTQYF.

The CDR3 region is CSVERQGGGSEQYF. The CDR3 DNA is TGCAGCGTTGAACGGCAGGGTGGGGGAAGCGAGCAGTACTTC. This sequence joins TRBV29-1 and TRBJ2-7; D may be TRBD1 or TRBD2 (5 bases each). The CDR3 is 14 residues long. V was trimmed by 2 bases and J by 6 bases, leaving 17 bases between them. Germline loops: CDR1 SQVTM, CDR2 ANQGSEA.

This clonotype was found many times. The rearrangement joins TRBV7-2 to TRBJ2-1; D is uncertain. Trimming left V 2 bases short and J 9 bases short, with 14 bases between. This CDR3 has 14 residues. Germline V lookup: CDR1 SGHTA, CDR2 FQGNSA. The CDR3 DNA follows: TGTGCCAGCAGCTTACCTACAAGGCGTGTTGAGCAGTTCTTC. Translating gives CASSLPTRRVEQFF.

This chain joins TRBV10-3 and TRBJ2-1, with a possible D match to TRBD2 (5 bases). The V gene's germline CDR1 is ENHRY and CDR2 SYGVKD. The CDR3 sequence is 11 residues long. CDR3 nucleotide sequence: TGTGAGTTCGGGGTTTTTAATGAGCAGTTCTTC. It encodes CEFGVFNEQFF.

The chain is built from TRBV15 and TRBJ2-7; 10 bases are shared with TRBD2. The end of the DNA fits TRBJ2-5 better, so the J call may be wrong. This CDR3 has 19 residues. Germline V gene lookup returns CDR1 LNHNV and CDR2 YYDKDF (reference sequence). The CDR3 loop is CATSRGLAGAYWGGETQYF. CDR3 bases: TGTGCCACCAGCAGAGGCCTAGCGGGGGCATATTGGGGAGGAGAGACCCAGTACTTC.

This chain's CDR3 is CSTRRREVDEQYF. CDR3 coding DNA: TGCAGCACACGACGGAGGGAGGTAGACGAGCAGTACTTC. The chain is built from TRBV29-1 and TRBJ2-7, with a tentative D call TRBD2 (6 bases). Per the germline V gene, CDR1 is SQVTM and CDR2 is ANQGSEA. CDR3 length: 13 amino acids. The V gene lost 8 bases and the J gene lost 5 bases, with 19 bases spanning the gap.

The chain links TRBV7-2 to TRBJ2-3, with D unclear. The CDR3 loop spans 17 amino acids. CDR1 and CDR2 from the germline V gene are SGHTA and FQGNSA. Trimming stripped 4 bases from V and 0 bases from J, with 17 bases between. CDR3 residues: CASSSTLGQTSTDTQYF. DNA for the CDR3: TGTGCCAGCAGCTCAACCCTAGGGCAGACTAGCACAGATACGCAGTATTTT. Full variable domain (remainder filled in from reference TRBV7-2 and TRBJ2-3): GAGVSQSPSNKVTEKGKDVELRCDPISGHTALYWYRQSLGQGLEFLIYFQGNSAPDKSGLPSDRFSAERTGGSVSTLTIQRTQQEDSAVYLCASSSTLGQTSTDTQYFGPGTRLTVL.

The chain joins TRBV5-4 to TRBJ2-7; 10 bases match TRBD1. The germline CDR1 and CDR2 sequences are SGHNT and YYREEE (reference sequence). The CDR3 is made up of 14 amino acids. The junction had 5 bases not matched to a gene; V was cut back by 3 bases and J by 5 bases. CDR3 sequence reads: CASSSGTGENEQYF. CDR3 DNA sequence: TGTGCCAGCAGCTCCGGGACAGGGGAGAACGAGCAGTACTTC.

Concerning this clonotype: This may stem from a read error, because a much larger clone lies one nucleotide away. This chain uses TRBV11-2 with TRBJ1-6, with D possibly matching TRBD1 (6 bases). Per germline, CDR1 SGHAT and CDR2 FQNNGV. V lost 5 bases and J lost 0, with 17 bases in between. There are 18 residues in the CDR3. CDR3 amino acids: CASSLRTKGGSYNSPLHF. In DNA, the CDR3 is TGTGCCAGCAGCCTACGGACAAAAGGGGGCTCCTATAATTCACCCCTCCACTTT.

This chain joins TRBV7-2 and TRBJ1-4; 7 bases are a match to TRBD1. This CDR3 has 15 residues. The V gene end was trimmed by 4 bases and the J gene end by 4 bases; junction bases not matched to a gene: 6. Germline values: CDR1 SGHTA, CDR2 FQGNSA. CDR3 in amino acids: CASSSYRGSNEKLFF. The CDR3 DNA follows: TGTGCCAGCAGCTCCTACAGGGGAAGTAATGAAAAACTGTTTTTT.

The V call is TRBV2, the J call TRBJ1-2; 8 bases agree with TRBD1. V was clipped by 5 bases and J by 8 bases; unmatched bases: 19. The CDR3 is 17 residues long. Germline CDR1 and CDR2: SNHLY and FYNNEI. Written as DNA, the CDR3 is TGTGCCAGCAGTTCCCAGGGGGCTGCCCAAAGGTCCCGCGGCTACACCTTC. Encoded protein: CASSSQGAAQRSRGYTF. Combining the CDR3 with reference TRBV2 and TRBJ1-2 gives the whole variable domain EPEVTQTPSHQVTQMGQEVILRCVPISNHLYFYWYRQILGQKVEFLVSFYNNEISEKSEIFDDQFSVERPDGSNFTLKIRSTKLEDSAMYFCASSSQGAAQRSRGYTFGSGTRLTVV.

This chain uses TRBV9 with TRBJ2-1; D may be TRBD1 (6 bases). The CDR3 has 13 amino acids. The V end lost 4 bases, the J end lost 11 bases, and 16 bases lay between the germline ends. From germline, CDR1 is SGDLS and CDR2 YYNGEE. The CDR3 DNA is TGTGCCAGCAGCCCATTTACAGGGTATCAGCAGTTCTTC. It codes for CASSPFTGYQQFF.

Here the CDR3 reads CASSPNTGYTGELFF. In nucleotides, the CDR3 is TGCGCCAGCAGCCCCAACACAGGGTACACCGGGGAGCTGTTTTTT. The rearrangement links TRBV4-1 to TRBJ2-2; maybe TRBD1 (6 bases). The CDR3 runs to 15 residues. V was trimmed by 4 bases and J by 3 bases, leaving 12 bases between them. Germline loops: CDR1 MGHRA, CDR2 YSYEKL.

The genes are TRBV18 and TRBJ2-5; a weak D match, TRBD1 (5 bases). Trimming stripped 3 bases from V and 5 bases from J, with 10 bases between. CDR1 and CDR2 (germline): KGHSH, LQKENI. The CDR3 sequence is 13 residues long. As DNA, the CDR3 is TGTGCCAGCTCACCTCAGCAGGGTGAGACCCAGTACTTC. Its protein product is CASSPQQGETQYF.

The V gene is TRBV6-1, the J gene TRBJ2-5; the D gene is possibly TRBD2 (7 bases). CDR1 is MNHNS, CDR2 SASEGT, per germline. V lost 6 bases to trimming and J lost 4 bases, with 15 bases between them. The CDR3 is 14 residues long. Written as DNA, the CDR3 is TGTGCCAGCAGACTCGGGGGCGGGAGAGAGACCCAGTACTTC. Residues: CASRLGGGRETQYF.

The chain couples TRBV27 to TRBJ1-5, with 7 positions matching TRBD1. Trimming removed 4 bases from V and 5 bases from J; junction bases left unmatched: 2. Germline-derived CDR1 and CDR2 are MNHEY and SMNVEV (reference sequence). There are 13 residues in the CDR3. Here the CDR3 reads CASSWDSDQPQHF. CDR3 DNA: TGTGCCAGCAGTTGGGACAGCGATCAGCCCCAGCATTTT.

The genes are TRBV7-2 and TRBJ2-5; 8 bases line up with TRBD2. The V and J ends lost 1 base and 3 bases, in that order; junction bases with no gene match: 7. Per germline, CDR1 SGHTA and CDR2 FQGNSA. The CDR3 is 16 amino acids. The CDR3 coding sequence is TGTGCCAGCAGCTTAGGGATCGGGGGGGTAAAAGAGACCCAGTACTTC. It is translated as CASSLGIGGVKETQYF.

This clonotype was counted at least ten times. This chain joins TRBV7-2 and TRBJ2-7; TRBD1 matches at 7 bases. V trimming: 7 bases; J trimming: 0 bases; junction bases outside the gene matches: 9. The CDR3 length is 15 residues. Germline assignment: CDR1 SGHTA and CDR2 FQGNSA. The CDR3 DNA sequence: TGTGCCAGCACCATAAACAGGGGAAGCTCCTACGAGCAGTACTTC. Residues: CASTINRGSSYEQYF.

This clonotype has just a few counts. The CDR3 spells CASSLEAGFEENIQYF. The CDR3 DNA reads as TGCGCCAGCAGCTTGGAGGCTGGGTTCGAAGAAAACATTCAGTACTTC. The gene calls are TRBV5-1 and TRBJ2-4; D gene ambiguous. Germline-derived CDR1 and CDR2 are SGHRS and YFSETQ. The CDR3 is 16 amino acids. The V end lost 0 bases, the J end lost 5 bases, and 15 bases lay between the germline ends.

The V call is TRBV20-1, the J call TRBJ2-3; TRBD2 might be the D (5 bases). Germline V gene data show CDR1 as DFQATT and CDR2 as SNEGSKA (reference sequence). The CDR3 spans 15 residues. The ends were cut back, 2 bases at V and 7 bases at J, with 19 bases in the middle. CDR3 sequence reads: CSARSAWPTGNTQYF. The CDR3 nucleotides read TGCAGTGCTAGAAGCGCCTGGCCTACGGGGAATACGCAGTATTTT.

A few counts support this clonotype. The V and J genes are TRBV11-2 and TRBJ2-7, with D maybe TRBD1 (5 bases). The germline V and J ends were trimmed by 5 bases and 3 bases, with 14 bases remaining between them. The CDR3 loop spans 14 amino acids. The germline CDR1 and CDR2 sequences are SGHAT and FQNNGV. This CDR3 reads CASSRGASDYEQYF. CDR3 nucleotide sequence: TGTGCCAGCAGCAGGGGCGCGTCGGACTACGAGCAGTACTTC.

This clonotype was counted only a few times. The V call is TRBV20-1, the J call TRBJ1-2; D is ambiguous. Trimming left V 2 bases short and J 2 bases short, with 15 bases between. The CDR3 contains 15 residues. Germline values: CDR1 DFQATT, CDR2 SNEGSKA (reference sequence). The CDR3 DNA reads TGCAGTGCTAGACCAACTGGGAGGGAAAACTATGGCTACACCTTC. Protein: CSARPTGRENYGYTF.

The chain recombines TRBV18 with TRBJ2-5, with 8 nucleotides matching TRBD2. The germline CDR1 and CDR2 sequences are KGHSH and LQKENI. This CDR3 contains 14 residues. The V and J ends lost 3 bases and 11 bases, in that order; junction bases with no gene match: 11. The CDR3 region has the DNA TGTGCCAGCTCACCGGGACTAGACCACAATGAGCAGTACTTC. Translating it yields CASSPGLDHNEQYF. The whole variable domain, remainder taken from reference TRBV18 and TRBJ2-5, is NAGVMQNPRHLVRRRGQEARLRCSPMKGHSHVYWYRQLPEEGLKFMVYLQKENIIDESGMPKERFSAEFPKEGPSILRIQQVVRGDSAAYFCASSPGLDHNEQYFGPGTRLLVL.